The 10 T cell receptor beta chains below all came from one sample that was sequenced in a study of cytomegalovirus exposure and HLA in healthy donors. The PCR made use of 60 Vbeta and 13 Jbeta primers. Assay used: immunoSEQ multiplex PCR; TCRdb lists only in-frame clones, some missing. The data show approximately 160,000 clones, 75% to 90% seen once. Sequenced sample: PBMCs. The source is a man aged 25-45 years in good health and CMV-seropositive.

This clone was recorded only once. The chain recombines TRBV27 with TRBJ1-1; D gene unclear. The CDR3 covers 14 residues. V lost 3 bases to trimming and J lost 1 base, with 9 bases between them. Germline CDR1 and CDR2: MNHEY and SMNVEV (reference sequence). The CDR3 DNA sequence: TGTGCCAGCAGTTTGGCCGGAGAGAACACTGAAGCTTTCTTT. It codes for CASSLAGENTEAFF.

The chain recombines TRBV20-1 with TRBJ2-3, with D hard to call. The CDR3 sequence is 11 residues long. Germline CDR1 is DFQATT and CDR2 is SNEGSKA (reference sequence). The germline V and J ends were trimmed by 5 bases and 5 bases, with 8 bases remaining between them. The CDR3 reads CSASRLDTQYF. In nucleotides, the CDR3 is TGCAGTGCTTCCAGACTAGATACGCAGTATTTT.

The J gene is TRBJ1-2, the V gene TRBV7-6; D is perhaps TRBD1 (6 bases). CDR3 length: 15 amino acids. CDR1 and CDR2 (germline): SGHVS, FNYEAQ. V gave up 8 bases and J gave up 5 bases, with 21 bases separating them. The CDR3 nucleotides read TGTGCCAGCGGGGGGGGGCAGCCTCGGTGGTATGGCTACACCTTC. It is translated as CASGGGQPRWYGYTF. Supplemented by reference TRBV7-6 and TRBJ1-2, the full variable domain reads GAGVSQSPRYKVTKRGQDVALRCDPISGHVSLYWYRQALGQGPEFLTYFNYEAQQDKSGLPNDRFSAERPEGSISTLTIQRTEQRDSAMYRCASGGGQPRWYGYTFGSGTRLTVV.

The J gene is TRBJ2-1, the V gene TRBV5-1, with 12 bases lining up with TRBD2. The V and J ends lost 3 bases and 7 bases, in that order; junction bases with no gene match: 11. Germline CDR1 SGHRS, CDR2 YFSETQ. CDR3 length: 17 amino acids. CDR3 bases: TGCGCCAGCAGCTGGCTAAAGACTAGCGGGGGTGATAATGAGCAGTTCTTC. It encodes CASSWLKTSGGDNEQFF.

The rearrangement joins TRBV5-1 to TRBJ2-5, with 7 bases that match TRBD1. The CDR3 is 14 amino acids. Trimming took 4 bases from V and 2 from J; bases not matched to a gene: 5. The V gene's germline CDR1 is SGHRS and CDR2 YFSETQ. DNA for the CDR3: TGCGCCAGCAGCCCGGGGACAGAGCAAGAGACCCAGTACTTC. Translation gives CASSPGTEQETQYF.

V usage is TRBV6-5 and J usage is TRBJ1-2, with D tentatively TRBD1 (5 bases). The germline V gene has CDR1 MNHEY and CDR2 SVGAGI. V lost 0 bases to trimming and J lost 4 bases, with 6 bases between them. The CDR3 totals 13 residues. The CDR3: CASSYSGAYGYTF. CDR3 bases: TGTGCCAGCAGTTACTCAGGGGCCTATGGCTACACCTTC.

This sequence joins TRBV9 and TRBJ1-1; 7 nucleotides line up with TRBD1. Per germline, CDR1 SGDLS and CDR2 YYNGEE. The CDR3 totals 18 residues. Trimming cost V 3 bases and J 0 bases; bases outside gene matches: 14. This CDR3 is CASSAKRDRGFMNTEAFF. DNA for the CDR3: TGTGCCAGCAGCGCTAAACGGGACAGAGGTTTCATGAACACTGAAGCTTTCTTT.

The chain uses TRBV9 and TRBJ1-5; D unclear. CDR1 and CDR2 from the germline V gene are SGDLS and YYNGEE. The CDR3 covers 13 residues. Trimming shortened V by 4 bases and J by 3 bases, and 8 bases separated the two germline ends. CDR3 in amino acids: CASSPGYNQPQHF. CDR3 DNA: TGTGCCAGCAGCCCCGGGTACAATCAGCCCCAGCATTTT. The variable domain in full, with the rest retrieved from reference TRBV9 and TRBJ1-5, is DSGVTQTPKHLITATGQRVTLRCSPRSGDLSVYWYQQSLDQGLQFLIQYYNGEERAKGNILERFSAQQFPDLHSELNLSSLELGDSALYFCASSPGYNQPQHFGDGTRLSIL.

V gene TRBV6-6 combines with J gene TRBJ2-7, with 7 bases that match TRBD1. CDR1 and CDR2 (germline): MNHNY, SVGAGI (reference sequence). V shed 6 bases and J 3 bases; nucleotides not matched to a gene: 8. This CDR3 has 14 amino acids. CDR3 sequence reads: CASSHWDSNYEQYF. CDR3 sequence (DNA): TGTGCCAGCAGCCATTGGGACAGTAACTACGAGCAGTACTTC.

V usage is TRBV7-6 and J usage is TRBJ2-1, with 8 bases aligning to TRBD1. There are 15 residues in the CDR3. Trimming removed 0 bases from V and 8 bases from J; junction bases left unmatched: 6. The germline CDR1 and CDR2 sequences are SGHVS and FNYEAQ. CDR3 sequence reads: CASSLAYGQGDEQFF. CDR3 nucleotides: TGTGCCAGCAGCTTAGCCTACGGACAGGGCGATGAGCAGTTCTTC.